A single sample gave rise to the 7 T cell receptor beta chains below, sequenced in a study of blood T cells in healthy people across ages. Combining a sample-barcoded 5' primer with a J-beta primer mix, a second PCR ran for about 7 to 11 cycles. TCRdb redid the calling of the 5' RACE reads with MiXCR, one entry per CDR3 protein. The repertoire holds roughly 1,500,000 distinct CDR3 sequences, with roughly 40% as singletons. Sequencing was done on a sample of blood. The receptors originated from a woman between 18 and 29 years old in good health.

This clonotype was detected ten times or more. The chain recombines TRBV10-3 with TRBJ2-5, with 8 bases fitting TRBD2. Trimming cost V 10 bases and J 3 bases; bases outside gene matches: 28. This CDR3 comprises 20 residues. Germline CDR1 and CDR2: ENHRY and SYGVKD. CDR3 protein: CATSVPTSGRVGAEKETQYF. CDR3 DNA: TGTGCCACCTCAGTCCCCACGAGCGGGAGAGTAGGAGCGGAGAAAGAGACCCAGTACTTC.

Only a few counts were recorded for this clonotype. This chain uses TRBV27 with TRBJ2-6; D is uncertain. The CDR3 totals 19 residues. Germline CDR1 is MNHEY and CDR2 is SMNVEV (reference sequence). The V and J ends lost 3 bases and 0 bases respectively, with 18 bases between them. The DNA of the CDR3 is TGTGCCAGCAGTTTTCGTCAGGTCACTATTAACTCTGGGGCCAACGTCCTGACTTTC. It yields the protein CASSFRQVTINSGANVLTF. Based on the CDR3 plus reference TRBV27 and TRBJ2-6, the full variable domain is EAQVTQNPRYLITVTGKKLTVTCSQNMNHEYMSWYRQDPGLGLRQIYYSMNVEVTDKGDVPEGYKVSRKEKRNFPLILESPSPNQTSLYFCASSFRQVTINSGANVLTFGAGSRLTVL.

J is TRBJ2-1 and V is TRBV4-1; 11 nucleotides match TRBD2. This CDR3 is 16 amino acids long. Germline loops: CDR1 MGHRA, CDR2 YSYEKL. J gave up 9 bases and V 2 bases, and 9 bases lay outside the gene matches. The CDR3 region has the DNA TGCGCCAGCAGCCAAACTATAGCGGGAGGGCCTGCTGAGCAGTTCTTC. Translating gives CASSQTIAGGPAEQFF.

This clonotype was counted only a few times. This CDR3 is CSARTSGGKYF. The CDR3 coding sequence is TGCAGCGCCAGGACTAGCGGGGGGAAGTACTTC. The J gene is TRBJ2-5, the V gene TRBV29-1, with 14 bases lining up with TRBD2. The CDR3 is made up of 11 amino acids. CDR1 is SQVTM, CDR2 ANQGSEA, per germline. The J segment lost 12 bases and the V segment lost 7 bases, leaving 4 bases of the junction unmatched.

V gene TRBV29-1 combines with J gene TRBJ2-1; possible D gene TRBD2, 6 bases. This CDR3 comprises 13 residues. V was pared by 7 bases and J by 8 bases, with 18 bases between. Looked up from germline, CDR1 is SQVTM and CDR2 is ANQGSEA. DNA of the CDR3: TGCAGCGCAAAACTTGGAGGGGCCTATGAGCAGTTCTTC. This translates into CSAKLGGAYEQFF.

This chain joins TRBV12-3 or TRBV12-4 and TRBJ2-5; no reliable D call. The CDR3 has 12 residues. Between the trimmed V and J ends, which lost 6 bases and 4 bases, there was a span of 9 bases. In DNA, the CDR3 is TGTGCCAGCAGGTTCGGTCGAGAGACCCAGTACTTC. It translates to CASRFGRETQYF.

The chain carries TRBV6-5 and TRBJ2-7, with D uncertain. The CDR3 is 13 amino acids. V gave up 0 bases and J gave up 5 bases, with 8 bases separating them. CDR1 is MNHEY, CDR2 SVGAGI, per germline. The chain's CDR3 is CASSYSIGNEQYF. CDR3 bases: TGTGCCAGCAGTTACTCTATAGGAAACGAGCAGTACTTC.